The 5 T cell receptor beta chains reported below all come from one sample, sequenced in a study of blood T cell repertoires in COVID-19. The protocol was immunoSEQ multiplex PCR, while the TCRdb copy is restricted to in-frame clones and leaves out a portion. The sample holds 75,000 to 85,000 clones, approximately 88% seen once. The sample was peripheral blood. The receptors were gathered from a man aged 45-60 years with active COVID-19.

V is TRBV5-1 and J is TRBJ2-7; a possible D gene is TRBD2 (6 bases). Germline values: CDR1 SGHRS, CDR2 YFSETQ. CDR3 length: 15 residues. Trimming shortened V by 0 bases and J by 2 bases, and 12 bases separated the two germline ends. CDR3 bases: TGCGCCAGCAGCTTGGCCGGAGCGGGCCCCTACGAGCAGTACTTC. Translated, it gives CASSLAGAGPYEQYF.

V is TRBV19 and J is TRBJ2-3; possibly TRBD2 for D (5 bases). Germline CDR1 reads LNHDA; CDR2 reads SQIVND (reference sequence). This CDR3 comprises 16 residues. Trimming cost V 3 bases and J 0 bases, with 13 bases left between them. The CDR3 nucleotides are TGTGCCAGTAGTATCCGGGTCAGGACTAGCACAGATACGCAGTATTTT. Protein product: CASSIRVRTSTDTQYF.

The rearrangement joins TRBV9 to TRBJ1-1; D remains unclear. Per germline, CDR1 SGDLS and CDR2 YYNGEE. The CDR3 totals 13 residues. Between the trimmed V and J ends, which lost 8 bases and 8 bases, there was a span of 19 bases. The CDR3 DNA follows: TGTGCCAGTTCTCATCACGGGGAGGGCGAAGCTTTCTTT. Encoded protein: CASSHHGEGEAFF. The full variable domain, rest sourced from reference TRBV9 and TRBJ1-1, is DSGVTQTPKHLITATGQRVTLRCSPRSGDLSVYWYQQSLDQGLQFLIQYYNGEERAKGNILERFSAQQFPDLHSELNLSSLELGDSALYFCASSHHGEGEAFFGQGTRLTVV.

The chain couples TRBV6-2 or TRBV6-3 to TRBJ2-5, with D uncertain. The germline CDR1 and CDR2 sequences are MNHEY and SVGEGT. The CDR3 consists of 11 residues. V was pared by 2 bases and J by 5 bases, with 3 bases between. The CDR3 nucleotides read TGTGCCAGCAGTTACCTCGAGACCCAGTACTTC. Translation: CASSYLETQYF.

The chain links TRBV5-1 to TRBJ2-3; 13 nucleotides agree with TRBD2. V was pared by 4 bases and J by 4 bases, with 6 bases of the junction left unmatched. CDR1 and CDR2 (germline): SGHRS, YFSETQ. This CDR3 comprises 16 residues. The CDR3 loop is CASSLGLAGAADTQYF. The CDR3 DNA reads as TGCGCCAGCAGCCTTGGACTAGCGGGAGCAGCAGATACGCAGTATTTT.